This record looks at one T cell receptor (beta chain) sequence and its context. This sample was taken from a study of blood T cell repertoires in COVID-19. Study-wide background: Sites across the United States, Italy and Spain contributed samples from acute and convalescent COVID-19.

TCRdb keeps only in-frame clones here, not all; method: immunoSEQ multiplex PCR. The sample shows 150,000 to 200,000 clones, more than 75% of them seen only once. This CDR3 has 20 residues. Germline assignment: CDR1 SGHDN and CDR2 FVKESK. Trimming stripped 1 base from V and 2 bases from J, with 24 bases between. The sample consisted of peripheral blood. J is TRBJ1-5 and V is TRBV14, with D perhaps matching TRBD1 (5 bases). The clonotype was recovered from a human donor in a cohort sampled during active COVID-19. CDR3 coding DNA: TGTGCCAGCAGCCAAGGAGGGGACGAAGGAGGGCAGGGTTGCAATCAGCCCCAGCATTTT. Translating it yields CASSQGGDEGGQGCNQPQHF.